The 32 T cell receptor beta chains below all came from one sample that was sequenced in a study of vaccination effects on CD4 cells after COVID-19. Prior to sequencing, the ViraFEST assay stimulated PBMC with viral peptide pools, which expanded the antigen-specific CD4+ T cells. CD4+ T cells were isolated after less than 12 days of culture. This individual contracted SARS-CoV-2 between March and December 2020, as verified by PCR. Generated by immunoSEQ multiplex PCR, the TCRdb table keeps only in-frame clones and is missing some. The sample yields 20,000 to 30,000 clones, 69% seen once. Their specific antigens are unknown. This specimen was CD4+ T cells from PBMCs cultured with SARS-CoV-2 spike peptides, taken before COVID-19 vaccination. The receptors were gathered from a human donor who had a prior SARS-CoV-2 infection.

CDR3 sequence: CASSQGAQLNTEAFF. The CDR3 DNA sequence: TGCGCCAGCAGCCAAGGCGCCCAATTGAACACTGAAGCTTTCTTT. The chain links TRBV4-1 to TRBJ1-1; the D is unclear. V lost 1 base and J 0 bases, leaving 9 bases between the germline ends. CDR3 length: 15 amino acids. Germline CDR1 reads MGHRA; CDR2 reads YSYEKL.

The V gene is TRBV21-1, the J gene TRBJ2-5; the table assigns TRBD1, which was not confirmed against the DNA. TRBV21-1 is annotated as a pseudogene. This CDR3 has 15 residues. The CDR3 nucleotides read TGTGCCAGCAGCAACCCACACAGGGGGGGGGAGACCCAGTACTTC. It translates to CASSNPHRGGETQYF.

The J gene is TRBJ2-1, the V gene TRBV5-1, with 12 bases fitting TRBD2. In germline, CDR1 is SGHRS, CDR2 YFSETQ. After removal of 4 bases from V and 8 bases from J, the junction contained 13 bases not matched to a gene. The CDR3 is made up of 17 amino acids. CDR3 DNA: TGCGCCAGCAGCCGAGGCCGGACTAGCGGGATTGGCGATGAGCAGTTCTTC. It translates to CASSRGRTSGIGDEQFF.

The CDR3 coding sequence is TGCGCCAGCAGCCCCGGGACTAGTCACTCGCTGGCCTACGAGCAGTACTTC. Its protein is CASSPGTSHSLAYEQYF. V is TRBV5-1 and J is TRBJ2-7; 8 bases line up with TRBD2. Per the germline V gene, CDR1 is SGHRS and CDR2 is YFSETQ. With V trimmed by 4 bases and J by 2 bases, 14 bases remained unmatched. There are 17 residues in the CDR3. Filled out from reference TRBV5-1 and TRBJ2-7, the complete variable domain reads KAGVTQTPRYLIKTRGQQVTLSCSPISGHRSVSWYQQTPGQGLQFLFEYFSETQRNKGNFPGRFSGRQFSNSRSEMNVSTLELGDSALYLCASSPGTSHSLAYEQYFGPGTRLTVT.

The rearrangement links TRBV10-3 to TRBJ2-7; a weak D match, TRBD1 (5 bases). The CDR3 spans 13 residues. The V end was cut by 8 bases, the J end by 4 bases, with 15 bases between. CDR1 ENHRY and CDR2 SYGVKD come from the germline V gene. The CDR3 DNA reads TGTGCCATCGCGGTCCAGGGTATATACGAGCAGTACTTC. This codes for CAIAVQGIYEQYF.

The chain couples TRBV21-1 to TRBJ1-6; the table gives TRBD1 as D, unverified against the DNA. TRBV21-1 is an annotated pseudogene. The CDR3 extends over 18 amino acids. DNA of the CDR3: TGTGCCAGCAGCAAAGAGGACAAGGACAGGGTCCATAATTCACCCCTCCACTTT. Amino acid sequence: CASSKEDKDRVHNSPLHF.

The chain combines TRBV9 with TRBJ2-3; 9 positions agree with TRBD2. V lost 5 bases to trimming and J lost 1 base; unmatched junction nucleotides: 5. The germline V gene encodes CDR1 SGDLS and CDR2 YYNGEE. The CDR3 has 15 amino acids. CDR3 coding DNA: TGTGCCAGCAGTATAGCGGGAGTAGGCACAGATACGCAGTATTTT. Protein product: CASSIAGVGTDTQYF. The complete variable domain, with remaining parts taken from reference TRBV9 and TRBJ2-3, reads DSGVTQTPKHLITATGQRVTLRCSPRSGDLSVYWYQQSLDQGLQFLIQYYNGEERAKGNILERFSAQQFPDLHSELNLSSLELGDSALYFCASSIAGVGTDTQYFGPGTRLTVL.

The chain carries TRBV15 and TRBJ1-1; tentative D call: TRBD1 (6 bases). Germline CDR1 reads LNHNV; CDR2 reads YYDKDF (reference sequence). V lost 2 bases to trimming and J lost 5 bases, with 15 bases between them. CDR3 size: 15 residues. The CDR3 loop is CATSRSPNRETEAFF. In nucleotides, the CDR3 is TGTGCCACCAGCAGATCCCCGAACAGGGAAACTGAAGCTTTCTTT.

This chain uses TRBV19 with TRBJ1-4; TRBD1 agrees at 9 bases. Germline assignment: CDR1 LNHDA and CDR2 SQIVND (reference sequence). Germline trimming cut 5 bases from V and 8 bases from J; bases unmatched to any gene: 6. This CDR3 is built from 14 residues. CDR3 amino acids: CASSSGTGHEKLFF. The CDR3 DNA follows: TGTGCCAGTAGTTCCGGGACAGGGCACGAAAAACTGTTTTTT.

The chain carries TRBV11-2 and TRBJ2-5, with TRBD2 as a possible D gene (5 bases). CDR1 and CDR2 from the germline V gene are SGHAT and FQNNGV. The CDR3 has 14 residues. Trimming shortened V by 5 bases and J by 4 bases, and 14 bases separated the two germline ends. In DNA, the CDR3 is TGTGCCAGCAGCCCCCAGGTCGGAGGAGAGACCCAGTACTTC. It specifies CASSPQVGGETQYF.

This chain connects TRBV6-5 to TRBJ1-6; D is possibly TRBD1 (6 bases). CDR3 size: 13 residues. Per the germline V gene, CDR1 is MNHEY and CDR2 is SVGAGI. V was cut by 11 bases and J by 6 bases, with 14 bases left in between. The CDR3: CAGGAGSNSPLHF. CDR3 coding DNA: TGTGCCGGGGGGGCGGGGAGTAATTCACCCCTCCACTTT.

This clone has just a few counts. DNA of the CDR3: TGTGCCAGCAGCCAAGTAGCCTCCCAGGGTGGATATGAAAAACTGTTTTTT. Its translation is CASSQVASQGGYEKLFF. The rearrangement links TRBV4-2 to TRBJ1-4, with a possible D match to TRBD1 (5 bases). The V end lost 1 base, the J end lost 6 bases, and 18 bases lay between the germline ends. Germline CDR1 and CDR2: LGHNA and YNFKEQ. This CDR3 contains 17 residues.

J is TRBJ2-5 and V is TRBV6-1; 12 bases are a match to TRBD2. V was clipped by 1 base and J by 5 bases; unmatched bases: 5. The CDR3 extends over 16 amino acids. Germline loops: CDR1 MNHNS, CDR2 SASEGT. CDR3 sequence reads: CASSEGTSGIGETQYF. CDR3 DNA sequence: TGTGCCAGCAGTGAAGGGACTAGCGGGATTGGGGAGACCCAGTACTTC.

In nucleotides, the CDR3 is TGTGCCAGTACCCATCAGGCGGGGGCCGACACCACCTACGAGCAGTACTTC. Its translation: CASTHQAGADTTYEQYF. V gene TRBV19 combines with J gene TRBJ2-7, with D possibly TRBD2 on 7 matching bases. The CDR3 covers 17 residues. Trimming pared 7 bases from V and 2 bases from J, leaving 24 bases between. Per germline, CDR1 LNHDA and CDR2 SQIVND (reference sequence).

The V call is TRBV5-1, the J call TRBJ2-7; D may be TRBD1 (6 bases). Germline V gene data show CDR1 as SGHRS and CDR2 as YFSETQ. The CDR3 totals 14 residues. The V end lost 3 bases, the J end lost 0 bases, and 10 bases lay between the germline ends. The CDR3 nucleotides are TGCGCCAGCAGCTCAGGACAGCCCTCCTACGAGCAGTACTTC. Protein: CASSSGQPSYEQYF.

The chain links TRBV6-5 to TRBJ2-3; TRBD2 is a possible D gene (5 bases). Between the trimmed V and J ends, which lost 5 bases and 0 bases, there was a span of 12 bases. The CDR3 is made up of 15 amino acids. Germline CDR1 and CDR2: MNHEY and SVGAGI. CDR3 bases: TGTGCCAGCAGTCAGAAGCGGACTAGCACAGATACGCAGTATTTT. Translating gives CASSQKRTSTDTQYF.

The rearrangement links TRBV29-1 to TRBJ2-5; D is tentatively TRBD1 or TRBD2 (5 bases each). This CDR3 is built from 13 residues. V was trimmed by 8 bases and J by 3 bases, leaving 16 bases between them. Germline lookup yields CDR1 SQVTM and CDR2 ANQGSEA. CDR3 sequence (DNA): TGCAGCTGGATACTCGGGACCGAAGAGACCCAGTACTTC. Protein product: CSWILGTEETQYF.

The CDR3 is CASSPSRQGDTIYF. CDR3 coding DNA: TGTGCCAGCTCACCAAGTAGACAGGGAGACACCATATATTTT. The V and J genes are TRBV18 and TRBJ1-3; 7 bases map to TRBD1. The germline gives CDR1 KGHSH, CDR2 LQKENI. The CDR3 is 14 amino acids. The V gene end was trimmed by 2 bases and the J gene end by 8 bases; junction bases not matched to a gene: 6.

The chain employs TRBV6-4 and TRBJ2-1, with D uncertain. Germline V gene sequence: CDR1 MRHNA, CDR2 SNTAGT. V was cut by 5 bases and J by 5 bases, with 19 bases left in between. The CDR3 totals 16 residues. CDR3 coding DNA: TGTGCCAGCAGTCCCCATTACATTGGCGGTAACAATGAGCAGTTCTTC. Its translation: CASSPHYIGGNNEQFF.

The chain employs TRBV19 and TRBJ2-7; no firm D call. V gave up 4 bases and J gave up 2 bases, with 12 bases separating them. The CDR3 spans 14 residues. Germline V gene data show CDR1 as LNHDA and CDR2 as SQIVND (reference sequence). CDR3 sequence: CASSTGDPTYEQYF. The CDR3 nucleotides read TGTGCCAGTAGTACGGGCGACCCCACCTACGAGCAGTACTTC.

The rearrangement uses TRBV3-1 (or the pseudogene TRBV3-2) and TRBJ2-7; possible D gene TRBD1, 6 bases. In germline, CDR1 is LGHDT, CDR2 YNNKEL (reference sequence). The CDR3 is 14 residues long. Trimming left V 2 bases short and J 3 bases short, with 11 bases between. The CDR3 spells CASSQQGSNYEQYF. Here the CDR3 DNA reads TGTGCCAGCAGCCAACAGGGGTCCAACTACGAGCAGTACTTC.

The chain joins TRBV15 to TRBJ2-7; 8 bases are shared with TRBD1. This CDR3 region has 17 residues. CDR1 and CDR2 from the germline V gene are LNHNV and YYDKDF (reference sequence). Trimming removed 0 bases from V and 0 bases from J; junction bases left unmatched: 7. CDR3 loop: CATSRDIPDRGSYEQYF. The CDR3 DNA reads TGTGCCACCAGCAGAGATATCCCCGACAGGGGCTCCTACGAGCAGTACTTC. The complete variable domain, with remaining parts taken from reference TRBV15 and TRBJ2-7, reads DAMVIQNPRYQVTQFGKPVTLSCSQTLNHNVMYWYQQKSSQAPKLLFHYYDKDFNNEADTPDNFQSRRPNTSFCFLDIRSPGLGDTAMYLCATSRDIPDRGSYEQYFGPGTRLTVT.

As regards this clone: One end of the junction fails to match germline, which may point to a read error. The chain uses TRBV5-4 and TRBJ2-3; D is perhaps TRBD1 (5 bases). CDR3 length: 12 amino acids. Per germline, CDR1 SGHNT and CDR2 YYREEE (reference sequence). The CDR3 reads CASSLLQGPLNF. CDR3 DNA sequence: TGTGCCAGCAGCTTGCTCCAGGGCCCGTTGAATTTT. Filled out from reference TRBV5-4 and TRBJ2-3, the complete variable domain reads ETGVTQSPTHLIKTRGQQVTLRCSSQSGHNTVSWYQQALGQGPQFIFQYYREEENGRGNFPPRFSGLQFPNYSSELNVNALELDDSALYLCASSLLQGPLNFGPGTRLTVL.

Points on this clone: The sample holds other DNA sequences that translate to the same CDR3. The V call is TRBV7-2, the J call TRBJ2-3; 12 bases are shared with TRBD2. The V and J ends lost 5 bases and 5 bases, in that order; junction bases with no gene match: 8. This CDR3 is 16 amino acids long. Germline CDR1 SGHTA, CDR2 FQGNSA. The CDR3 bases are TGTGCCAGCAGCCCGTCCCTAGCGGGGGGGCAAGATACGCAGTATTTT. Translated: CASSPSLAGGQDTQYF.

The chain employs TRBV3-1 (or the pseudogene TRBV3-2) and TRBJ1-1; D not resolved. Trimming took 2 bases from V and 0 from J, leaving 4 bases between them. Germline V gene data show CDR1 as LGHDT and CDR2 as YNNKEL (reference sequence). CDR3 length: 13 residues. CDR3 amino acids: CASSQLMNTEAFF. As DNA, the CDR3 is TGTGCCAGCAGCCAACTTATGAACACTGAAGCTTTCTTT.

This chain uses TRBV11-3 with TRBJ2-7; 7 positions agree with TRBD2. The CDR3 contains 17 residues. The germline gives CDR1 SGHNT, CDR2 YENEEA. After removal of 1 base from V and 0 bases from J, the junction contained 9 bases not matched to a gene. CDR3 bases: TGTGCCAGCAGCTTAGGATCTGGCCGGGGGGACTCCTACGAGCAGTACTTC. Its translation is CASSLGSGRGDSYEQYF.

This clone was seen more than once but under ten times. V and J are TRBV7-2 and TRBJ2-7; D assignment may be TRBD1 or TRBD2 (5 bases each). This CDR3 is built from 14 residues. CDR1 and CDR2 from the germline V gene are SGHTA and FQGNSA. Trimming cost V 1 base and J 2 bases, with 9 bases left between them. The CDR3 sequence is CASSLGSGPYEQYF. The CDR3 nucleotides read TGTGCCAGCAGCTTAGGGTCGGGACCCTACGAGCAGTACTTC.

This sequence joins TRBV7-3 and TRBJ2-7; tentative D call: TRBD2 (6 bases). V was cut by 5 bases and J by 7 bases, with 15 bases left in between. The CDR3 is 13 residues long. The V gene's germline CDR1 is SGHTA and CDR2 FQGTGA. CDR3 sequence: CASSPNWGREQYF. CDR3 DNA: TGTGCCAGCAGCCCTAACTGGGGGAGGGAGCAGTACTTC.

The CDR3 loop is CASSQGGARSSGNTIYF. In nucleotides, the CDR3 is TGCGCCAGCAGCCAAGGAGGTGCCAGGAGCTCTGGAAACACCATATATTTT. The V call is TRBV4-1, the J call TRBJ1-3; D is ambiguous. The CDR3 is 17 amino acids. Germline values: CDR1 MGHRA, CDR2 YSYEKL. V gave up 1 base and J gave up 0 bases, with 13 bases separating them.

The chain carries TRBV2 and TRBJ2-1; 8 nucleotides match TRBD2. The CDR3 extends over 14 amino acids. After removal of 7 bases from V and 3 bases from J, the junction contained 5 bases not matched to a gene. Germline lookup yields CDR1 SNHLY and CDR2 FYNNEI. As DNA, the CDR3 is TGTGCCAGCAATCGGGGGGGTAGCTACAATGAGCAGTTCTTC. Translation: CASNRGGSYNEQFF.

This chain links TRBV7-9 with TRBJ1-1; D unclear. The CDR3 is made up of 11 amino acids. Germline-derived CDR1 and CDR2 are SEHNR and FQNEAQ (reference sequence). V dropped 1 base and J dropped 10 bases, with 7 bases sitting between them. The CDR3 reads CASSLGRRAFF. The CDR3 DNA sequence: TGTGCCAGCAGCTTAGGTCGCCGAGCTTTCTTT.

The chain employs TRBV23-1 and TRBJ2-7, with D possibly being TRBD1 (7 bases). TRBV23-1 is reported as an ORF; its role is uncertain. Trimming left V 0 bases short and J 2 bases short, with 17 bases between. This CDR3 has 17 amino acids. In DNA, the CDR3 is TGCGCCAGCAGTCAATCGTGGAGGGGGCGTTTTCCCTACGAGCAGTACTTC. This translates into CASSQSWRGRFPYEQYF.